The 26 T cell receptor beta chains below come from one sample, sequenced in a study of post-analysis software for immune sequencing data. Study-wide points: Relative to controls, patients had about 5 TRBV segments at higher frequency, with TRBV5-6, TRBV5-1 and TRBV20-1 among these.

cDNA libraries for TCR beta contained unique molecular identifiers. TCRdb reprocessed the PCR reads with MiXCR, giving one entry per CDR3 protein. The repertoire holds 350,000 to 500,000 distinct CDR3 sequences, with 35% to 45% as singletons. Antigens for these TCRs are unknown. The sequencing input was blood. The receptor source for this set is a girl aged 2 to 9 with multiple sclerosis.

The CDR3: CASSWDLAETTDTQYF. The CDR3 DNA is TGTGCCAGCAGCTGGGACTTAGCGGAGACCACAGATACGCAGTATTTT. This chain joins TRBV7-9 and TRBJ2-3; D perhaps matches TRBD2 (6 bases). In germline, CDR1 is SEHNR, CDR2 FQNEAQ (reference sequence). Trimming cost V 4 bases and J 2 bases, with 16 bases left between them. The length of the CDR3 is 16 residues.

This chain connects TRBV27 to TRBJ2-7, with 7 bases identical to TRBD1. Germline CDR1 is MNHEY and CDR2 is SMNVEV (reference sequence). CDR3 size: 13 residues. J lost 3 bases, V lost 6 bases, and 5 bases had no gene match. The CDR3, as DNA: TGTGCCAGCAGGCTGGGACAGCTCTACGAGCAGTACTTC. Its protein is CASRLGQLYEQYF.

This clonotype was seen a handful of times. This CDR3 reads CASSPRRVSSTDTQYF. CDR3 DNA: TGTGCCAGCAGCCCTAGGCGTGTATCTAGCACAGATACGCAGTATTTT. The chain combines TRBV7-9 with TRBJ2-3; unclear D gene. CDR3 length: 16 amino acids. The germline V gene encodes CDR1 SEHNR and CDR2 FQNEAQ (reference sequence). Trimming took off 5 bases at V and 0 bases at J, with 15 bases between the two ends.

Of note for this clonotype: The junction departs from the called germline gene at one end, perhaps through a read error. The chain combines TRBV7-9 with TRBJ1-2, with D perhaps matching TRBD1 (5 bases). The CDR3 length is 11 residues. Germline V gives CDR1 SEHNR, CDR2 FQNEAQ (reference sequence). The CDR3 bases are TGTGCCGGCAGCCAGGGTGATGGCTACACCTTC. Translated: CAGSQGDGYTF.

Turning to this clonotype: One junction end disagrees with the germline gene, perhaps due to a read error. The rearrangement uses TRBV10-3 and TRBJ2-1; 11 positions match TRBD2. The CDR3 is 17 residues long. Per the germline V gene, CDR1 is ENHRY and CDR2 is SYGVKD. This CDR3 reads CTISEFSGGASNNEQFF. CDR3 DNA sequence: TGTACCATCAGTGAATTTAGCGGGGGGGCCTCTAATAATGAGCAGTTCTTC.

In nucleotides, the CDR3 is TGTGCCAGCAGTGAAGGAAGGGGGAGCTATGGCTACACCTTC. This codes for CASSEGRGSYGYTF. This chain links TRBV2 with TRBJ1-2; maybe TRBD1 (6 bases). The CDR3 is 14 residues long. Trimming took 1 base from V and 4 from J, leaving 10 bases between them. Germline CDR1 reads SNHLY; CDR2 reads FYNNEI.

This clonotype was picked up a small number of times. This chain joins TRBV5-1 and TRBJ2-1; 10 nucleotides agree with TRBD1. V shed 7 bases and J 7 bases; nucleotides not matched to a gene: 8. Germline V lookup: CDR1 SGHRS, CDR2 YFSETQ. The CDR3 covers 14 residues. The chain's CDR3 is CASYRTGGRNEQFF. For the CDR3, the DNA is TGCGCCAGCTACCGGACAGGGGGGAGGAATGAGCAGTTCTTC.

This clonotype showed up just a few times. At one boundary the junction diverges from the germline segment, which might be a read error. The chain couples TRBV4-3 to TRBJ2-7, with D maybe TRBD2 (5 bases). Germline V gene lookup returns CDR1 LGHNA and CDR2 YSLEER. The CDR3 runs to 14 residues. The CDR3 reads CTSSQDGDSYEQYF. The CDR3 region has the DNA TGCACCAGCAGCCAAGACGGGGACTCCTACGAGCAGTACTTC.

This clonotype has only a few counts. V usage is TRBV5-1 and J usage is TRBJ2-1; no clear D gene. From germline, CDR1 is SGHRS and CDR2 YFSETQ. The CDR3 length is 14 residues. The V gene lost 4 bases and the J gene lost 7 bases, with 15 bases spanning the gap. CDR3 bases: TGCGCCAGCAGCGAAGGAAATCCTCCGAATGAGCAGTTCTTC. Translated: CASSEGNPPNEQFF.

The CDR3 DNA sequence: TGTGCCAGCAGTACCCGACAGGGGACGTTTTTGGAGACCCAGTACTTC. This gives the protein CASSTRQGTFLETQYF. V usage is TRBV27 and J usage is TRBJ2-5; 8 nucleotides agree with TRBD1. The CDR3 contains 16 residues. Germline trimming cut 5 bases from V and 5 bases from J; bases unmatched to any gene: 13. Germline loops: CDR1 MNHEY, CDR2 SMNVEV (reference sequence).

In nucleotides, the CDR3 is TGTGCCAGCAGCTTAAGAGCGAACGAGCAGTACTTC. Encoded protein: CASSLRANEQYF. V is TRBV7-9 and J is TRBJ2-7; D call uncertain. The germline CDR1 and CDR2 sequences are SEHNR and FQNEAQ (reference sequence). V lost 2 bases and J 5 bases, leaving 7 bases between the germline ends. The length of the CDR3 is 12 residues.

The chain has TRBV7-2 and TRBJ2-7, with 8 bases matching TRBD1. The CDR3 has 15 residues. V gave up 6 bases and J gave up 3 bases; unmatched junction bases: 10. CDR1 and CDR2 (germline): SGHTA, FQGNSA. CDR3 nucleotides: TGTGCCAGCAGTCGGGGCGGGACAGGAGACTACGAGCAGTACTTC. Translation: CASSRGGTGDYEQYF.

In this sample, this clonotype turned up a few times. The chain carries TRBV5-5 and TRBJ2-5; 9 nucleotides match TRBD2. Germline CDR1 SGHKS, CDR2 YYEKEE (reference sequence). There are 18 residues in the CDR3. The ends lost 4 bases at V and 11 bases at J; junction bases unmatched: 24. DNA of the CDR3: TGTGCCAGCAGCCCTGGATACCGGGATGGCGGGAGGGGGTACGGGCAGTACTTC. It specifies CASSPGYRDGGRGYGQYF.

A few counts support this clonotype. The gene calls are TRBV2 and TRBJ2-7; D is unresolved. Per the germline V gene, CDR1 is SNHLY and CDR2 is FYNNEI. Trimming took 4 bases from V and 1 from J, leaving 5 bases between them. This CDR3 region has 12 residues. CDR3 DNA sequence: TGTGCCAGCAGTGCGGTTTCCTACGAGCAGTACTTC. Translation: CASSAVSYEQYF.

This clonotype was counted only a few times. The gene calls are TRBV12-3 or TRBV12-4 and TRBJ1-5; tentative D call: TRBD1 (6 bases). CDR3 length: 13 residues. Deletions cut 6 bases from V and 7 bases from J, with 13 bases between. The CDR3 nucleotides read TGTGCCAGCAGACCAGGGGTAGGGCAGCCCCAGCATTTT. Amino acids: CASRPGVGQPQHF.

This rearrangement joins TRBV5-1 to TRBJ1-2, with 8 bases fitting TRBD1. Germline V gene data show CDR1 as SGHRS and CDR2 as YFSETQ. The CDR3 runs 14 residues. After removal of 4 bases from V and 3 bases from J, the junction contained 5 bases not matched to a gene. CDR3 amino acids: CASSRTGPYYGYTF. In DNA form, the CDR3 reads TGCGCCAGCAGCCGGACAGGGCCTTACTATGGCTACACCTTC.

The gene calls are TRBV27 and TRBJ2-7; tentative D call: TRBD1 (6 bases). V was cut by 7 bases and J by 3 bases, with 16 bases left in between. Germline loops: CDR1 MNHEY, CDR2 SMNVEV (reference sequence). The CDR3 has 14 residues. In nucleotides, the CDR3 is TGTGCCAGCACCGCCTCCCCGGACAGCTACGAGCAGTACTTC. This encodes CASTASPDSYEQYF.

In this sample, this clonotype turned up a few times. The rearrangement uses TRBV7-2 and TRBJ2-7; 7 bases align to TRBD1. The CDR3 is made up of 15 amino acids. CDR1 and CDR2 (germline): SGHTA, FQGNSA. Trimming took 5 bases from V and 0 from J; bases not matched to a gene: 7. For the CDR3, the DNA is TGTGCCAGCAGCATTACAGGGGACAGCTCCTACGAGCAGTACTTC. It yields the protein CASSITGDSSYEQYF.

The V gene is TRBV5-1, the J gene TRBJ2-3; 8 bases map to TRBD1. V was clipped by 5 bases and J by 2 bases; unmatched bases: 1. The length of the CDR3 is 13 residues. CDR1 and CDR2 from the germline V gene are SGHRS and YFSETQ. The CDR3 DNA sequence: TGCGCCAGCAGGGACAGGGACACAGATACGCAGTATTTT. Residues: CASRDRDTDTQYF. The full variable domain, rest sourced from reference TRBV5-1 and TRBJ2-3, is KAGVTQTPRYLIKTRGQQVTLSCSPISGHRSVSWYQQTPGQGLQFLFEYFSETQRNKGNFPGRFSGRQFSNSRSEMNVSTLELGDSALYLCASRDRDTDTQYFGPGTRLTVL.

The chain combines TRBV6-1 with TRBJ1-6, with D possibly matching TRBD1 (6 bases). CDR1 MNHNS and CDR2 SASEGT come from the germline V gene. The CDR3 is 15 residues long. V gave up 6 bases and J gave up 4 bases, with 13 bases separating them. CDR3 bases: TGTGCCAGCAGCGGAACTACAGGGTATAATTCACCCCTCCACTTT. This encodes CASSGTTGYNSPLHF.

This clonotype has just one count. The chain links TRBV28 to TRBJ1-1, with a weak D call TRBD1 (6 bases). The V end lost 8 bases, the J end lost 5 bases, and 15 bases lay between the germline ends. Germline V gene data show CDR1 as MDHEN and CDR2 as SYDVKM. The CDR3 runs 13 residues. CDR3 coding DNA: TGTGCCAGCCTCTGGGGGCGCGGGACTGAAGCTTTCTTT. It yields the protein CASLWGRGTEAFF. The variable domain in full, completed from reference TRBV28 and TRBJ1-1, reads DVKVTQSSRYLVKRTGEKVFLECVQDMDHENMFWYRQDPGLGLRLIYFSYDVKMKEKGDIPEGYSVSREKKERFSLILESASTNQTSMYLCASLWGRGTEAFFGQGTRLTVV.

The V and J genes are TRBV7-9 and TRBJ2-3; 8 positions match TRBD1. V shed 5 bases and J 1 base; nucleotides not matched to a gene: 5. CDR3 length: 15 residues. Germline loops: CDR1 SEHNR, CDR2 FQNEAQ (reference sequence). The CDR3: CASSRTTGGTDTQYF. Here the CDR3 DNA reads TGTGCCAGCAGCCGCACGACAGGGGGCACAGATACGCAGTATTTT.

The chain uses TRBV28 and TRBJ2-6; TRBD1 agrees at 9 bases. With 5 bases clipped from V and 4 bases from J, the junction kept 12 bases outside the gene matches. This CDR3 region has 18 residues. CDR1 is MDHEN and CDR2 is SYDVKM in the germline V gene. The CDR3, as DNA: TGTGCCAGCAGTGGGGTGACAGGGGGTAGCTCCGGGGCCAACGTCCTGACTTTC. It is translated as CASSGVTGGSSGANVLTF.

This clonotype was detected only a few times. The chain couples TRBV5-1 to TRBJ2-3; a weak D match, TRBD2 (6 bases). CDR1 and CDR2 from the germline V gene are SGHRS and YFSETQ. The CDR3 runs 13 residues. V dropped 7 bases and J dropped 5 bases, with 14 bases sitting between them. The CDR3 DNA follows: TGCGCCAGCCACTCGACGGGGGAAGATACGCAGTATTTT. Amino acid sequence: CASHSTGEDTQYF.

The chain has TRBV5-1 and TRBJ2-5, with D hard to call. In germline, CDR1 is SGHRS, CDR2 YFSETQ. The CDR3 is made up of 13 amino acids. Trimming took off 1 base at V and 5 bases at J, with 9 bases between the two ends. The CDR3 here is CASSLSRFETQYF. CDR3 DNA: TGCGCCAGCAGCTTGAGTAGGTTCGAGACCCAGTACTTC.

The chain has TRBV28 and TRBJ2-1; 8 bases are shared with TRBD1. Germline V gene lookup returns CDR1 MDHEN and CDR2 SYDVKM. The CDR3 is 16 residues long. With V trimmed by 2 bases and J by 3 bases, 6 bases remained unmatched. This CDR3 reads CASSLVGTGFYNEQFF. The CDR3 nucleotides are TGTGCCAGCAGTTTAGTTGGGACAGGATTCTACAATGAGCAGTTCTTC.